The 2 T cell receptor beta chains given below trace back to one sample, sequenced in a study of shared clonotypes between healthy human individuals. Some clones are missing from TCRdb's copy, which holds only in-frame ones; the method was immunoSEQ multiplex PCR. Of 2 million to 2.5 million clones in the sample, approximately 95% were seen once. The sample consisted of naive CD4+ T cells sorted from blood. Specified subset: CD45RA+ positively selected. Receptors originate from a man between 18 and 29 years old in good health.

The chain carries TRBV10-3 and TRBJ1-2; D perhaps matches TRBD1 (6 bases). V lost 0 bases and J lost 8, with 10 bases in between. CDR3 size: 13 residues. The V gene's germline CDR1 is ENHRY and CDR2 SYGVKD. The CDR3 region is CAISESGARGYTF. CDR3 DNA sequence: TGTGCCATCAGTGAGTCGGGGGCGAGGGGCTACACCTTC.

The chain couples TRBV12-5 to TRBJ1-1; no reliable D call. CDR3 length equals 13 residues. V shed 7 bases and J shed 1 base, with 10 bases lying between them. Germline V gives CDR1 LGHNT, CDR2 FRNRAP. The CDR3 sequence is CASVLDPNTEAFF. CDR3 DNA: TGTGCTAGTGTTCTGGACCCGAACACTGAAGCTTTCTTT. Variable domain in full (rest from reference TRBV12-5 and TRBJ1-1): DARVTQTPRHKVTEMGQEVTMRCQPILGHNTVFWYRQTMMQGLELLAYFRNRAPLDDSGMPKDRFSAEMPDATLATLKIQPSEPRDSAVYFCASVLDPNTEAFFGQGTRLTVV.